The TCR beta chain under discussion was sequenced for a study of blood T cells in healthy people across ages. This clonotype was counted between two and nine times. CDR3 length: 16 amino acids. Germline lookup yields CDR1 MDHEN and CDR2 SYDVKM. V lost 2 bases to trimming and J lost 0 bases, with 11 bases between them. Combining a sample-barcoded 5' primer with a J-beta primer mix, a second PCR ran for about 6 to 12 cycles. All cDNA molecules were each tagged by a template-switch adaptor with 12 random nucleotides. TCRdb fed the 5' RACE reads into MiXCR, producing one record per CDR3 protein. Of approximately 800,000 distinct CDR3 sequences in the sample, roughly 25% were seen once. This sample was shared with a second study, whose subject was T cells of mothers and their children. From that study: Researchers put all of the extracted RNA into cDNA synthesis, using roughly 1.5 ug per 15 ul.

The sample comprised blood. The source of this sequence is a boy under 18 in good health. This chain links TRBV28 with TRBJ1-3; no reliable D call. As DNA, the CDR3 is TGTGCCAGCAGTTTACCTTGGACTCTCTCTGGAAACACCATATATTTT. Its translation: CASSLPWTLSGNTIYF. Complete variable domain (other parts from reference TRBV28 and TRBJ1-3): DVKVTQSSRYLVKRTGEKVFLECVQDMDHENMFWYRQDPGLGLRLIYFSYDVKMKEKGDIPEGYSVSREKKERFSLILESASTNQTSMYLCASSLPWTLSGNTIYFGEGSWLTVV.